The 29 T cell receptor beta chains below come from one sample, sequenced in a study of blood T cell repertoires in COVID-19. Generated by immunoSEQ multiplex PCR, the TCRdb table keeps only in-frame clones and is missing some. The sample has about 340,000 clones, around 85% seen once. The source material was PBMCs or T cells enriched from blood (not recorded which). The receptors derive from a woman between 40 and 50 years old with acute COVID-19.

In this sample, this clone turned up a few times. J is TRBJ2-1 and V is TRBV11-2; no clear D. Looked up from germline, CDR1 is SGHAT and CDR2 is FQNNGV. The CDR3 is 13 amino acids. With 0 bases removed from V and 7 bases from J, the gap between germline ends came to 7 bases. CDR3 nucleotides: TGTGCCAGCAGCTTAGATACCAGAAATGAGCAGTTCTTC. Encoded protein: CASSLDTRNEQFF.

The chain recombines TRBV18 with TRBJ2-5; tentative D call: TRBD1 (6 bases). This CDR3 is 15 amino acids long. V dropped 3 bases and J dropped 4 bases, with 15 bases sitting between them. Germline V gives CDR1 KGHSH, CDR2 LQKENI. The CDR3 nucleotides are TGTGCCAGCTCACCTGGGGGCAAATTGAGAGAGACCCAGTACTTC. Its protein product is CASSPGGKLRETQYF.

The chain recombines TRBV5-1 with TRBJ2-5; 9 positions match TRBD2. Germline V lookup: CDR1 SGHRS, CDR2 YFSETQ. CDR3 length equals 16 residues. V shed 3 bases and J 3 bases; nucleotides not matched to a gene: 9. CDR3 DNA: TGCGCCAGCAGCTCCCATAGCGGGAGAGGGGAAGAGACCCAGTACTTC. It yields the protein CASSSHSGRGEETQYF.

The chain has TRBV6-6 and TRBJ1-2, with 9 bases matching TRBD1. After removal of 6 bases from V and 3 bases from J, the junction contained 8 bases not matched to a gene. The CDR3 extends over 15 amino acids. CDR1 and CDR2 from the germline V gene are MNHNY and SVGAGI (reference sequence). DNA for the CDR3: TGTGCCAGCAGCCCCCCGGGACAGGGACACTATGGCTACACCTTC. Translated: CASSPPGQGHYGYTF.

J is TRBJ1-6 and V is TRBV7-9; D not certain. This CDR3 is 13 amino acids long. V gave up 1 base and J gave up 7 bases, with 5 bases separating them. Germline V gives CDR1 SEHNR, CDR2 FQNEAQ (reference sequence). The CDR3 loop reads CASSLDANSPLHF. The CDR3 region has the DNA TGTGCCAGCAGCTTAGATGCGAATTCACCCCTCCACTTT.

J is TRBJ2-1 and V is TRBV29-1; a possible D gene is TRBD2 (5 bases). The CDR3 is made up of 12 amino acids. V was trimmed by 5 bases and J by 11 bases, leaving 16 bases between them. Germline-derived CDR1 and CDR2 are SQVTM and ANQGSEA. The CDR3 sequence: CSVHGVGKKQFF. CDR3 bases: TGCAGCGTTCATGGCGTCGGGAAAAAGCAGTTCTTC.

A single count supports this clone. Since a much larger clone is just one base distant, this may be a read error. Other DNA variants within this sample encode the same CDR3. The chain combines TRBV3-1 (or the pseudogene TRBV3-2) with TRBJ1-2; maybe TRBD1 (6 bases). The V and J ends lost 3 bases and 7 bases respectively, with 9 bases between them. Germline-derived CDR1 and CDR2 are LGHDT and YNNKEL (reference sequence). The CDR3 covers 12 residues. The CDR3 is CASSQGAGGYTF. The CDR3, as DNA: TGTGCCAGCAGCCAGGGGGCGGGTGGCTACACCTTC.

The V and J genes are TRBV7-8 and TRBJ1-3; 7 bases line up with TRBD1. Germline CDR1 SGHVS, CDR2 FQNEAQ. Unmatched junction bases numbered 4, after V lost 1 base and J lost 4 bases. CDR3 length equals 15 residues. The CDR3 nucleotides read TGTGCCAGCAGCTTAGTAGCAGGGGGGGGAAACACCATATATTTT. This encodes CASSLVAGGGNTIYF.

This chain joins TRBV28 and TRBJ1-1; tentative D call: TRBD1 (5 bases). The CDR3 extends over 14 amino acids. Trimming cost V 3 bases and J 6 bases, with 14 bases left between them. The germline gives CDR1 MDHEN, CDR2 SYDVKM. The DNA for the CDR3 is TGTGCCAGCAGTTTGGGCAGGGCGATCCCTGAAGCTTTCTTT. This codes for CASSLGRAIPEAFF.

The V and J genes are TRBV19 and TRBJ1-2, with 8 bases lining up with TRBD1. Germline V gives CDR1 LNHDA, CDR2 SQIVND (reference sequence). Losses at the gene ends were 5 bases for V and 3 bases for J; bases not matched to a gene: 26. The CDR3 spans 21 residues. CDR3 nucleotide sequence: TGTGCCAGTAGTGCACGACTGAGACCGGGACAGGCCCTCATCTATCACTATGGCTACACCTTC. This encodes CASSARLRPGQALIYHYGYTF.

This rearrangement joins TRBV5-4 to TRBJ2-1; D possibly corresponds to TRBD1 (7 bases). From germline, CDR1 is SGHNT and CDR2 YYREEE (reference sequence). V lost 2 bases, J lost 6 bases, and 15 bases lay in between. The CDR3 sequence is 15 residues long. CDR3 DNA sequence: TGTGCCAGCAGCTTTGAACAGGGGAGGCCCAATGAGCAGTTCTTC. It specifies CASSFEQGRPNEQFF.

The CDR3 sequence is CASSVSSGVQGQPQHF. CDR3 nucleotide sequence: TGTGCCAGCAGCGTTAGTTCAGGGGTGCAGGGTCAGCCCCAGCATTTT. The chain combines TRBV7-2 with TRBJ1-5, with D tentatively TRBD1 (6 bases). This CDR3 is 16 amino acids long. Germline-derived CDR1 and CDR2 are SGHTA and FQGNSA. Deletions cut 5 bases from V and 6 bases from J, with 20 bases between.

This chain joins TRBV19 and TRBJ2-5, with 9 bases that match TRBD2. The germline CDR1 and CDR2 sequences are LNHDA and SQIVND (reference sequence). This CDR3 is 15 amino acids long. The V segment lost 3 bases and the J segment 6 bases; nucleotides outside the gene matches: 8. The CDR3 region is CASSISGTSIKTQYF. The CDR3 nucleotides read TGTGCCAGTAGTATTTCCGGGACTAGCATTAAGACCCAGTACTTC. Filled out from reference TRBV19 and TRBJ2-5, the complete variable domain reads DGGITQSPKYLFRKEGQNVTLSCEQNLNHDAMYWYRQDPGQGLRLIYYSQIVNDFQKGDIAEGYSVSREKKESFPLTVTSAQKNPTAFYLCASSISGTSIKTQYFGPGTRLLVL.

The rearrangement joins TRBV7-3 to TRBJ1-1; D gene unclear. The V gene lost 3 bases and the J gene lost 1 base, with 6 bases spanning the gap. The germline gives CDR1 SGHTA, CDR2 FQGTGA. The CDR3 covers 13 residues. The CDR3 region has the DNA TGTGCCAGCAGCTTGAGATCGAACACTGAAGCTTTCTTT. Translated: CASSLRSNTEAFF. The full variable domain, completed using reference TRBV7-3 and TRBJ1-1, is GAGVSQTPSNKVTEKGKYVELRCDPISGHTALYWYRQSLGQGPEFLIYFQGTGAADDSGLPNDRFFAVRPEGSVSTLKIQRTERGDSAVYLCASSLRSNTEAFFGQGTRLTVV.

The chain employs TRBV4-2 and TRBJ1-2; D uncertain. CDR3 length: 14 residues. Germline values: CDR1 LGHNA, CDR2 YNFKEQ. Between the trimmed V and J ends, which lost 0 bases and 2 bases, there was a span of 7 bases. As DNA, the CDR3 is TGTGCCAGCAGCCAAGAGGGCAGAAACTATGGCTACACCTTC. Its protein product is CASSQEGRNYGYTF.

The chain recombines TRBV5-4 with TRBJ2-7, with TRBD1 matching 10 bases. The CDR3 contains 15 residues. J lost 6 bases, V lost 0 bases, and 6 bases had no gene match. Per germline, CDR1 SGHNT and CDR2 YYREEE (reference sequence). The CDR3 bases are TGTGCCAGCAGCTTGGCCGGGACAGGGGTCTCCGAGCAGTACTTC. This gives the protein CASSLAGTGVSEQYF.

The rearrangement links TRBV10-1 to TRBJ1-4, with TRBD1 as a possible D gene (6 bases). The CDR3 extends over 21 amino acids. Germline CDR1 WNHNN, CDR2 SYGVQD (reference sequence). V lost 0 bases to trimming and J lost 7 bases, with 30 bases between them. The CDR3 DNA reads as TGCGCCAGCAGTGAGTCAAAATATCAGGGACAACAGGAATCTCGCGGTGAAAAACTGTTTTTT. Encoded protein: CASSESKYQGQQESRGEKLFF.

This clone was recorded a few times. The same CDR3 also results from other DNA sequences found in this sample. The chain employs TRBV20-1 and TRBJ1-5, with unresolved D. Germline-derived CDR1 and CDR2 are DFQATT and SNEGSKA (reference sequence). The CDR3 totals 12 residues. Trimming stripped 3 bases from V and 4 bases from J, with 7 bases between. The CDR3 sequence is CSASTGNQPQHF. As DNA, the CDR3 is TGCAGTGCTAGTACGGGGAATCAGCCCCAGCATTTT.

This clone occurred a few times. The chain has TRBV7-9 and TRBJ1-4, with 9 bases that match TRBD1. This CDR3 has 17 amino acids. Germline V gene lookup returns CDR1 SEHNR and CDR2 FQNEAQ (reference sequence). The V segment lost 3 bases and the J segment 7 bases; nucleotides outside the gene matches: 12. The CDR3 bases are TGTGCCAGCAGCTTCGCCGGGACAGGGAATCCACGTGAAAAACTGTTTTTT. It is translated as CASSFAGTGNPREKLFF.

The chain has TRBV7-6 and TRBJ2-7; no clear D. The length of the CDR3 is 14 residues. The ends were cut back, 1 base at V and 3 bases at J, with 10 bases in the middle. Germline V lookup: CDR1 SGHVS, CDR2 FNYEAQ. CDR3 sequence reads: CASSLGASIYEQYF. The CDR3 coding sequence is TGTGCCAGCAGCTTAGGGGCGAGCATCTACGAGCAGTACTTC.

J is TRBJ1-1 and V is TRBV7-2; no clear D. Germline V lookup: CDR1 SGHTA, CDR2 FQGNSA. The CDR3 sequence is 14 residues long. The V end lost 2 bases, the J end lost 2 bases, and 9 bases lay between the germline ends. CDR3 nucleotide sequence: TGTGCCAGCAGCTTACGAGGGAGAAACACTGAAGCTTTCTTT. Protein product: CASSLRGRNTEAFF.

The J gene is TRBJ2-1, the V gene TRBV24-1, with 11 bases identical to TRBD1. V lost 5 bases, J lost 5 bases, and 10 bases stayed unmatched. CDR3 size: 17 residues. The germline V gene encodes CDR1 KGHDR and CDR2 SFDVKD. DNA for the CDR3: TGTGCCACCAGTGCCTCGGGACAGGGGGACTCTAACAATGAGCAGTTCTTC. Translated: CATSASGQGDSNNEQFF.

This clone was seen a handful of times. CDR3 nucleotides: TGTGCCAGCAGTTTTAGGACGGGATATGGCTACACCTTC. Its translation is CASSFRTGYGYTF. V gene TRBV12-3 or TRBV12-4 combines with J gene TRBJ1-2; D is unclear. The CDR3 is 13 amino acids. Trimming left V 3 bases short and J 5 bases short, with 10 bases between.

The V call is TRBV18, the J call TRBJ1-2, with D perhaps TRBD1 (6 bases). CDR1 is KGHSH, CDR2 LQKENI, per germline. V dropped 3 bases and J dropped 8 bases, with 13 bases sitting between them. CDR3 length: 13 residues. Here the CDR3 DNA reads TGTGCCAGCTCACCGGACAGCCTCGGGGGCTACACCTTC. As protein: CASSPDSLGGYTF. The full variable domain, with the rest looked up from reference TRBV18 and TRBJ1-2, is NAGVMQNPRHLVRRRGQEARLRCSPMKGHSHVYWYRQLPEEGLKFMVYLQKENIIDESGMPKERFSAEFPKEGPSILRIQQVVRGDSAAYFCASSPDSLGGYTFGSGTRLTVV.

The count of this clone is one. The chain is built from TRBV9 and TRBJ1-1, with D possibly matching TRBD1 (5 bases). Trimming pared 3 bases from V and 1 base from J, leaving 10 bases between. The CDR3 length is 14 residues. CDR1 is SGDLS and CDR2 is YYNGEE in the germline V gene. CDR3 nucleotide sequence: TGTGCCAGCAGCGCTCTCACAGGGAACACTGAAGCTTTCTTT. It encodes CASSALTGNTEAFF.

This chain joins TRBV7-3 and TRBJ2-1; TRBD2 matches at 7 bases. Germline V lookup: CDR1 SGHTA, CDR2 FQGTGA. The CDR3 spans 15 residues. Losses at the gene ends were 2 bases for V and 7 bases for J; bases not matched to a gene: 8. CDR3 region: CASSLYRGRVNEQFF. Here the CDR3 DNA reads TGTGCCAGCAGCTTATACCGGGGGAGGGTGAATGAGCAGTTCTTC.

The rearrangement uses TRBV4-3 and TRBJ2-7; a weak D match, TRBD1 (6 bases). Trimming cost V 1 base and J 1 base, with 8 bases left between them. Germline values: CDR1 LGHNA, CDR2 YSLEER. This CDR3 comprises 14 residues. This chain's CDR3 is CASSQGDKSYEQYF. Here the CDR3 DNA reads TGCGCCAGCAGCCAAGGGGACAAATCCTACGAGCAGTACTTC.

This clone came up a few times. The chain has TRBV6-5 and TRBJ2-7, with TRBD2 as a possible D gene (6 bases). Germline V gene data show CDR1 as MNHEY and CDR2 as SVGAGI. The CDR3 has 15 amino acids. V was shortened by 6 bases and J by 2 bases, with 17 bases between the two germline ends. CDR3 in DNA: TGTGCCAGCAGCCTATCCGGGGGTCCCGCCTACGAGCAGTACTTC. The encoded protein is CASSLSGGPAYEQYF.

The chain carries TRBV5-1 and TRBJ2-1; the D gene is possibly TRBD1 (5 bases). Germline CDR1 and CDR2: SGHRS and YFSETQ. The CDR3 is 15 amino acids. With 2 bases removed from V and 9 bases from J, the gap between germline ends came to 18 bases. Written as DNA, the CDR3 is TGCGCCAGCAGCTTAGAACAGGTGGGATTAGGTGAGCAGTTCTTC. Translation: CASSLEQVGLGEQFF.